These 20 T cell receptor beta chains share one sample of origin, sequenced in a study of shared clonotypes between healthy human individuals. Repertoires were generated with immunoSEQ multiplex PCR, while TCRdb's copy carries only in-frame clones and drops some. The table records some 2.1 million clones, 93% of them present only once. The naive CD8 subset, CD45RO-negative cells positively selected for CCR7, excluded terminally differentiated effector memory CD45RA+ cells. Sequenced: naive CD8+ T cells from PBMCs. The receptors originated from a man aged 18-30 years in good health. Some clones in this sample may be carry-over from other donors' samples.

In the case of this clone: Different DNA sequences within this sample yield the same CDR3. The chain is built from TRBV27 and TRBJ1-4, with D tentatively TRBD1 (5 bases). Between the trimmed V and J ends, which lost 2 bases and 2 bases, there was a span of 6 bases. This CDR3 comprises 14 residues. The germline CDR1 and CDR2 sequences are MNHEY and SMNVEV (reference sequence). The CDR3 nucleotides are TGTGCCAGCAGTTTAAGGGGCACTAATGAAAAACTGTTTTTT. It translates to CASSLRGTNEKLFF.

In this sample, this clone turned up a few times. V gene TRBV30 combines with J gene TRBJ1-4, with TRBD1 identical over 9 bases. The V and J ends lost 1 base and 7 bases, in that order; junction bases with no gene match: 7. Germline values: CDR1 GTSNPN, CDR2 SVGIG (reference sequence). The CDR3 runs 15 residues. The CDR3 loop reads CAWSGPGQGVEKLFF. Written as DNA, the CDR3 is TGTGCCTGGAGTGGCCCGGGACAGGGAGTTGAAAAACTGTTTTTT.

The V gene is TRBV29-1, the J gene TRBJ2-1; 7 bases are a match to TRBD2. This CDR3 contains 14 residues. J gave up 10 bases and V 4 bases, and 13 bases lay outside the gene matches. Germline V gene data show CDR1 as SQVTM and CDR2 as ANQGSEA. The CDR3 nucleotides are TGCAGCGTTGGAATCTTGAGGGGAGGGCAAGAGCAGTTCTTC. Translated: CSVGILRGGQEQFF.

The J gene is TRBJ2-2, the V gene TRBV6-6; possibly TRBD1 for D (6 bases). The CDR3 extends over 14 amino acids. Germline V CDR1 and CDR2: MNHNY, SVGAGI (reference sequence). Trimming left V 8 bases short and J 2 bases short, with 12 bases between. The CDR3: CASLGTINTGELFF. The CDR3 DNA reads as TGTGCCAGCCTGGGGACAATTAACACCGGGGAGCTGTTTTTT.

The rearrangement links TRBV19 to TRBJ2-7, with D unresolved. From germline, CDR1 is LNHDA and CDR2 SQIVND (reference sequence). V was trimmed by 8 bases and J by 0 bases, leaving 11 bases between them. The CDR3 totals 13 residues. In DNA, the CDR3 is TGTGCCAGTGGTCCCAGGAGCTCCTACGAGCAGTACTTC. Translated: CASGPRSSYEQYF.

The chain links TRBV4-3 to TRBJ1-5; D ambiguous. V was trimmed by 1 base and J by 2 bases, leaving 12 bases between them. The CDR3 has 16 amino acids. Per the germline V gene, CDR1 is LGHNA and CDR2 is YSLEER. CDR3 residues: CASSQVYGRGNQPQHF. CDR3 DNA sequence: TGCGCCAGCAGCCAAGTGTATGGGAGGGGCAATCAGCCCCAGCATTTT.

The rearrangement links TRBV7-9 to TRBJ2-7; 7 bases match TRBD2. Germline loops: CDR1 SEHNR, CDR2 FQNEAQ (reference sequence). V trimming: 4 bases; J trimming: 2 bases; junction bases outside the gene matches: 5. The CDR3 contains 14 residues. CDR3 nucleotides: TGTGCCAGCAGCTACGGGGCGGGAGCCTACGAGCAGTACTTC. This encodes CASSYGAGAYEQYF.

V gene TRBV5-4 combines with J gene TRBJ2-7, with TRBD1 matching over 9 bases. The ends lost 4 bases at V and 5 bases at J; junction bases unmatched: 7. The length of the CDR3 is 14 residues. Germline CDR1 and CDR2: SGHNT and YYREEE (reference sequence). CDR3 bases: TGTGCCAGCAGCGGTGCGACAGGGGGGAACGAGCAGTACTTC. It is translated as CASSGATGGNEQYF.

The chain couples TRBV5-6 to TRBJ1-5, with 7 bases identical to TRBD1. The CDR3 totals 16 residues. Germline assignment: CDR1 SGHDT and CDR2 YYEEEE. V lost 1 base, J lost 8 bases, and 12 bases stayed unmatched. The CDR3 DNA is TGTGCCAGCAGCTTGTCGGGGACAGTGAACCGAGAGCCCCAGCATTTT. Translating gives CASSLSGTVNREPQHF.

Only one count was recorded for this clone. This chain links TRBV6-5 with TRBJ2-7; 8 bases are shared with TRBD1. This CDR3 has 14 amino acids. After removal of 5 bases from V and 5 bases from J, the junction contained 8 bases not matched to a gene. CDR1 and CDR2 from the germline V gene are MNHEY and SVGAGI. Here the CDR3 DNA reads TGTGCCAGCAGTGAGAGACAGGGGTGGAACGAGCAGTACTTC. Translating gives CASSERQGWNEQYF.

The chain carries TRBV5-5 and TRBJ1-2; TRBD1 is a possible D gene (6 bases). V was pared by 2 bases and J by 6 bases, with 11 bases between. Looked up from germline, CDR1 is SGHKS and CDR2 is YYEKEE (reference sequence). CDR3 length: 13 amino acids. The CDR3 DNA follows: TGTGCCAGCAGCTTACAGGGAGGGCATGGCTACACCTTC. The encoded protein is CASSLQGGHGYTF.

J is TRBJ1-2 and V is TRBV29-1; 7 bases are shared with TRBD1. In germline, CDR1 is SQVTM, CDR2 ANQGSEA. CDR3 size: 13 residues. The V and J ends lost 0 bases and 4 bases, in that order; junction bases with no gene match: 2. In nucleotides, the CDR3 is TGCAGCGTTGAAGAGCGACAGGGCTATGGCTACACCTTC. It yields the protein CSVEERQGYGYTF.

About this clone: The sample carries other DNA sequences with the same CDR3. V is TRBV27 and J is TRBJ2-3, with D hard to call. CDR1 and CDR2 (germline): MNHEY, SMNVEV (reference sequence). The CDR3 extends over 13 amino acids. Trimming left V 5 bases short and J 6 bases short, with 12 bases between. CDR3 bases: TGTGCCAGCAGTCTCGGACGTGGGGATACGCAGTATTTT. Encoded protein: CASSLGRGDTQYF.

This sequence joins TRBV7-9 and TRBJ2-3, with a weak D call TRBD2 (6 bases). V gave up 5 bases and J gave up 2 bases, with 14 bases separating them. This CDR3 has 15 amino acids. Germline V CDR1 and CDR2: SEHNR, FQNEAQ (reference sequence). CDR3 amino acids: CASSPGTGDTDTQYF. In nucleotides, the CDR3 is TGTGCCAGCAGCCCCGGGACGGGGGACACAGATACGCAGTATTTT.

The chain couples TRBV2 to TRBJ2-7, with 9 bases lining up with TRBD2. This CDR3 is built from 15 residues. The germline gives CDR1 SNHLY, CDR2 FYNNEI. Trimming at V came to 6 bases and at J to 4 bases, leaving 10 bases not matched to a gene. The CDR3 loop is CASRASSGTSYEQYF. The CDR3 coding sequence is TGTGCCAGCAGGGCCTCTAGCGGGACATCGTACGAGCAGTACTTC.

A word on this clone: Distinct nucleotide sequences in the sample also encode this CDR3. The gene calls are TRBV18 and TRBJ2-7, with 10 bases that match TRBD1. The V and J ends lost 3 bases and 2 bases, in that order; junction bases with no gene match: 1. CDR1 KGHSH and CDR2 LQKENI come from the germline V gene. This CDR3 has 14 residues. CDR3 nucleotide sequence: TGTGCCAGCTCACCTGGACAGGGGGCCTACGAGCAGTACTTC. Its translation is CASSPGQGAYEQYF.

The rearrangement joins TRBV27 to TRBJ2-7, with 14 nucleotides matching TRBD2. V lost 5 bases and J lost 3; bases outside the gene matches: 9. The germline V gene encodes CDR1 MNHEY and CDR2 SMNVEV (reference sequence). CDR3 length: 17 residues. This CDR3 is CASSRNGLAGGFYEQYF. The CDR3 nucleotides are TGTGCCAGCAGTCGAAACGGACTAGCGGGAGGCTTCTACGAGCAGTACTTC.

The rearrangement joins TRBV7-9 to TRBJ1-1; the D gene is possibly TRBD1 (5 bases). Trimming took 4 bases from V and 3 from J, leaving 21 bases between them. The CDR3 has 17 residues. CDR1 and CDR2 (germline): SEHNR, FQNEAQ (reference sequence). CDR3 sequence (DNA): TGTGCCAGCAGCTCCGAGAGGAGAGGGAGAGGGGACACTGAAGCTTTCTTT. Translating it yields CASSSERRGRGDTEAFF.

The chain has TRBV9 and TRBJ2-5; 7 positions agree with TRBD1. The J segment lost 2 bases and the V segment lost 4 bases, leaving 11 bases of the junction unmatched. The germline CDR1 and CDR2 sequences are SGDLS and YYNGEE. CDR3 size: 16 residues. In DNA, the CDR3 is TGTGCCAGCAGCCGGCAAGAGGGACAGTTACAAGAGACCCAGTACTTC. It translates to CASSRQEGQLQETQYF.

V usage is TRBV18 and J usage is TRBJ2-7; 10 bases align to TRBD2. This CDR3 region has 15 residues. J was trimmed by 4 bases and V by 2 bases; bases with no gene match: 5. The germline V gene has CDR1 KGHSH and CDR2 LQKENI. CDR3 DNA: TGTGCCAGCTCACCATCTAGCGGGAGCGGGTACGAGCAGTACTTC. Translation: CASSPSSGSGYEQYF.